This record covers a single TCR beta chain. The antigen remains undetermined. Its ends do not fully match the called genes, so a read error is possible. The data stem from a study of T cell repertoires in cytomegalovirus infection. Study overall: Matching HLA type, along with CMV infection, was indicated by public TCR beta signatures. Points from the study as a whole: Dominant in the ex vivo response were TCR beta clonotypes restricted by HLA-C and specific for CMV. Summed public TCR beta family frequency identified CMV carriers bearing the relevant HLA.

A single record per CDR3 protein comes from TCRdb applying MiXCR to the reads. Among fewer than 700,000 distinct CDR3 sequences listed, less than 25% were seen once. The CDR3 runs 16 residues. CDR1 is MNHEY and CDR2 is SMNVEV in the germline V gene (reference sequence). This receptor was identified in a human donor in good health (CMV status not recorded). Some clones in this sample may be carry-over from other donors' samples. The sequenced sample consisted of CD8+ T cells from PBMCs. The J gene is TRBJ2-1, the V gene TRBV27; 9 bases align to TRBD2. CDR3 sequence reads: CANSTLAGNSYNEQFF. CDR3 nucleotides: TGTGCCAACAGTACCCTAGCGGGGAACTCCTACAATGAGCAGTTCTTC.